The clone carrying this TCR beta chain occurred a few times. The target antigen is unknown. This CDR3 comprises 14 residues. Germline values: CDR1 DFQATT, CDR2 SNEGSKA (reference sequence). Trimming left V 0 bases short and J 8 bases short, with 13 bases between. This sample was included in a study of post-analysis software for immune sequencing data. Unique molecular identifiers featured in each of the TCR beta cDNA libraries. TCRdb independently ran MiXCR on the PCR reads; one entry per CDR3 protein. In the table there are 150,000 to 200,000 distinct CDR3 sequences, around 36% of which are singletons. Study results and caveats: Patients with multiple sclerosis recorded significantly lower normalized Chao1 diversity than controls, the study found.

The V call is TRBV20-1, the J call TRBJ1-4; the D gene is possibly TRBD1 (6 bases). The sequence was collected from a girl aged 5 to 17 with multiple sclerosis. Sequenced material: blood, taken after autologous hematopoietic stem cell transplantation. This chain's CDR3 is CSARDGGHREKLFF. The DNA for the CDR3 is TGCAGTGCTAGAGACGGGGGCCATCGGGAAAAACTGTTTTTT.